These 32 T cell receptor beta chains share one sample of origin, sequenced in a study of T cells in Graves' hyperthyroidism and ophthalmopathy. The source material, RNA transcripts, was used to amplify TCR beta CDR3 regions. HTBI primers were employed in a first-round RT-PCR of the TCR CDR3. TCRdb independently ran MiXCR on the multiplex PCR reads; one entry per CDR3 protein. The repertoire holds about 840,000 distinct CDR3 sequences, with 35% to 40% as singletons. The sample was blood. These receptors were taken from a man aged 18 to 29 with Graves' hyperthyroidism.

The J gene is TRBJ2-5, the V gene TRBV7-9, with 8 nucleotides matching TRBD2. Germline CDR1 and CDR2: SEHNR and FQNEAQ (reference sequence). The CDR3 runs 16 residues. J was trimmed by 2 bases and V by 5 bases; bases with no gene match: 10. The CDR3 spells CASSTRDSGIQETQYF. CDR3 bases: TGTGCCAGCAGCACCCGGGATAGCGGGATACAAGAGACCCAGTACTTC. The variable domain in full, completed from reference TRBV7-9 and TRBJ2-5, reads DTGVSQNPRHKITKRGQNVTFRCDPISEHNRLYWYRQTLGQGPEFLTYFQNEAQLEKSRLLSDRFSAERPKGSFSTLEIQRTEQGDSAMYLCASSTRDSGIQETQYFGPGTRLLVL.

This clonotype was seen only a few times. At one of its ends the junction is not consistent with the germline gene, which may arise from a read error. The rearrangement joins TRBV7-2 to TRBJ1-5; possibly TRBD1 for D (6 bases). The CDR3 covers 15 residues. Per germline, CDR1 SGHTA and CDR2 FQGNSA. CDR3 sequence: CASSLATGGRQPQHF. CDR3 nucleotides: TGTGCCAGCAGCCTAGCTACGGGGGGCCGGCAGCCCCAGCATTTT. Full variable domain (rest looked up from reference TRBV7-2 and TRBJ1-5): GAGVSQSPSNKVTEKGKDVELRCDPISGHTALYWYRQSLGQGLEFLIYFQGNSAPDKSGLPSDRFSAERTGGSVSTLTIQRTQQEDSAVYLCASSLATGGRQPQHFGDGTRLSIL.

This clonotype was seen many times. The chain couples TRBV29-1 to TRBJ2-2; D is ambiguous. The CDR3 extends over 10 amino acids. Germline V gene lookup returns CDR1 SQVTM and CDR2 ANQGSEA. Deletions cut 5 bases from V and 7 bases from J, with 5 bases between. In DNA, the CDR3 is TGCAGCGTTCTTTACGGGGAGCTGTTTTTT. It specifies CSVLYGELFF.

With respect to this clonotype: Germline is not matched at one junction end, which may reflect a read error. The chain joins TRBV10-3 to TRBJ2-7; the D gene is possibly TRBD2 (6 bases). Germline V gene lookup returns CDR1 ENHRY and CDR2 SYGVKD. This CDR3 contains 14 residues. The CDR3 sequence: CAIRFDGSSYEQCF. For the CDR3, the DNA is TGTGCCATCCGTTTCGACGGGAGCTCCTACGAGCAGTGCTTC.

This clonotype has more than one count but fewer than ten. The chain is built from TRBV7-9 and TRBJ1-1; D is unresolved. Trimming removed 5 bases from V and 5 bases from J, with 12 bases in between. Per the germline V gene, CDR1 is SEHNR and CDR2 is FQNEAQ (reference sequence). The CDR3 extends over 13 amino acids. CDR3: CASSRGLGTEAFF. The CDR3 DNA reads as TGTGCCAGCAGCCGTGGACTGGGGACTGAAGCTTTCTTT.

The sample holds a few counts of this clonotype. The chain links TRBV12-3 or TRBV12-4 to TRBJ1-5; tentative D call: TRBD1 (6 bases). The CDR3 sequence is 15 residues long. V was cut by 6 bases and J by 5 bases, with 17 bases left in between. The CDR3 loop reads CASSPGTLMDQPQHF. The CDR3 DNA sequence: TGTGCCAGCAGCCCAGGGACATTAATGGATCAGCCCCAGCATTTT.

The chain is built from TRBV2 and TRBJ1-2; D might be TRBD1 (5 bases). Deletions cut 3 bases from V and 8 bases from J, with 10 bases between. Germline assignment: CDR1 SNHLY and CDR2 FYNNEI. This CDR3 spans 12 amino acids. The CDR3 DNA reads as TGTGCCAGCAGTGACCCAGGGCGGGGCTACACCTTC. This sequence encodes CASSDPGRGYTF. The complete variable domain, with remaining parts taken from reference TRBV2 and TRBJ1-2, reads EPEVTQTPSHQVTQMGQEVILRCVPISNHLYFYWYRQILGQKVEFLVSFYNNEISEKSEIFDDQFSVERPDGSNFTLKIRSTKLEDSAMYFCASSDPGRGYTFGSGTRLTVV.

The chain is built from TRBV20-1 and TRBJ1-3; D gene unclear. Per germline, CDR1 DFQATT and CDR2 SNEGSKA (reference sequence). Trimming took off 3 bases at V and 0 bases at J, with 12 bases between the two ends. The CDR3 length is 15 residues. This CDR3 reads CSASDSSLSGNTIYF. Written as DNA, the CDR3 is TGCAGTGCTAGTGATAGCTCCCTCTCTGGAAACACCATATATTTT.

The sample holds one count of this clonotype. J is TRBJ1-1 and V is TRBV3-1; D gene unclear. The ends were cut back, 4 bases at V and 6 bases at J, with 12 bases in the middle. This CDR3 region has 13 residues. Germline V gene lookup returns CDR1 LGHDT and CDR2 YNNKEL (reference sequence). CDR3 loop: CASSRTRVAEAFF. In nucleotides, the CDR3 is TGTGCCAGCAGCCGTACAAGAGTCGCTGAAGCTTTCTTT.

CDR3: CASSFAAGGFRETQYF. CDR3 bases: TGTGCCAGCAGCTTTGCGGCGGGGGGGTTCCGAGAGACCCAGTACTTC. The chain has TRBV7-9 and TRBJ2-5; 9 bases agree with TRBD2. Losses at the gene ends were 3 bases for V and 4 bases for J; bases not matched to a gene: 9. CDR1 and CDR2 from the germline V gene are SEHNR and FQNEAQ (reference sequence). The CDR3 has 16 amino acids.

This sequence joins TRBV13 and TRBJ2-5, with TRBD1 identical over 7 bases. With 6 bases clipped from V and 5 bases from J, the junction kept 12 bases outside the gene matches. The germline gives CDR1 PRHDT, CDR2 FYEKMQ (reference sequence). The length of the CDR3 is 15 residues. This CDR3 is CASSANTGDWETQYF. DNA for the CDR3: TGTGCCAGCAGTGCCAACACAGGGGATTGGGAGACCCAGTACTTC.

The gene calls are TRBV12-3 or TRBV12-4 and TRBJ1-2; TRBD1 matches 9 bases. Trimming took 7 bases from V and 3 from J; bases not matched to a gene: 9. The CDR3 is 15 residues long. CDR3 DNA sequence: TGTGCCAGCACCCTACAAACAGGGGGCGACTATGGCTACACCTTC. Translation: CASTLQTGGDYGYTF.

This clonotype was counted only a few times. The rearrangement uses TRBV10-3 and TRBJ2-5; TRBD1 matches 12 bases. CDR1 ENHRY and CDR2 SYGVKD come from the germline V gene. This CDR3 region has 13 residues. After removal of 10 bases from V and 5 bases from J, the junction contained 5 bases not matched to a gene. CDR3 DNA: TGTGCCACCGGGACAGGGGGCCGGGAGACCCAGTACTTC. As protein: CATGTGGRETQYF.

This clonotype was observed at least ten times. The chain's CDR3 is CASSFGQNYGYTF. CDR3 DNA: TGTGCCAGCAGTTTTGGGCAGAACTATGGCTACACCTTC. The chain recombines TRBV12-3 or TRBV12-4 with TRBJ1-2; D not resolved. V was shortened by 3 bases and J by 2 bases, with 7 bases between the two germline ends. The CDR3 spans 13 residues.

As for this clonotype: This may be a read error, as it is one base from a much larger clone. This chain uses TRBV7-9 with TRBJ2-7; D uncertain. CDR3 size: 14 residues. Germline V lookup: CDR1 SEHNR, CDR2 FQNEAQ (reference sequence). CDR3 DNA: TGTGCCAACAGCTCCCAGTACAGCTCCTACGAGCAGTACTTC. This codes for CANSSQYSSYEQYF.

A word on this clonotype: Mismatch with germline at one junction end may stem from a read error. The rearrangement links TRBV11-3 to TRBJ1-4; tentatively, D is TRBD1 (6 bases). This CDR3 spans 15 amino acids. Germline values: CDR1 SGHNT, CDR2 YENEEA. CDR3: CACSRGARTNEKLFF. In nucleotides, the CDR3 is TGTGCCTGCAGTCGGGGGGCGCGAACTAATGAAAAACTGTTTTTT. Based on the CDR3 plus reference TRBV11-3 and TRBJ1-4, the full variable domain is EAGVVQSPRYKIIEKKQPVAFWCNPISGHNTLYWYLQNLGQGPELLIRYENEEAVDDSQLPKDRFSAERLKGVDSTLKIQPAELGDSAVYLCACSRGARTNEKLFFGSGTQLSVL.

This chain uses TRBV6-5 with TRBJ2-7; D may be TRBD2 (5 bases). Germline V gene lookup returns CDR1 MNHEY and CDR2 SVGAGI. The CDR3 is 13 amino acids. V dropped 8 bases and J dropped 5 bases, with 16 bases sitting between them. The CDR3: CASAIDGLHEQYF. The CDR3 region has the DNA TGTGCCAGCGCGATCGACGGACTCCACGAGCAGTACTTC.

This clonotype was seen ten or more times. The chain recombines TRBV10-3 with TRBJ2-7, with D possibly matching TRBD1 (6 bases). CDR1 is ENHRY, CDR2 SYGVKD, per germline. CDR3 length: 12 amino acids. V lost 6 bases to trimming and J lost 2 bases, with 8 bases between them. This chain's CDR3 is CAIRGGTYEQYF. CDR3 nucleotides: TGTGCCATCAGAGGGGGAACCTACGAGCAGTACTTC.

In regard to this clonotype: A read error may produce the germline difference seen at one junction end. This chain links TRBV7-3 with TRBJ1-3; a weak D match, TRBD1 (5 bases). The CDR3 length is 15 residues. Germline assignment: CDR1 SGHTA and CDR2 FQGTGA. The CDR3 reads CASSLVGGIGSTIYF. The DNA of the CDR3 is TGTGCCAGCAGCCTAGTTGGGGGGATTGGAAGCACCATATATTTT. Variable domain in full (rest from reference TRBV7-3 and TRBJ1-3): GAGVSQTPSNKVTEKGKYVELRCDPISGHTALYWYRQSLGQGPEFLIYFQGTGAADDSGLPNDRFFAVRPEGSVSTLKIQRTERGDSAVYLCASSLVGGIGSTIYFGEGSWLTVV.

V gene TRBV21-1 combines with J gene TRBJ2-2. TRBV21-1 is a pseudogene segment. The length of the CDR3 is 17 residues. CDR3 in DNA: TGTGCCAGCAGCAGGCGGTTTTTGATTACGAACACCGGGGAGCTGTTTTTT. Protein: CASSRRFLITNTGELFF.

This clonotype was seen a few times. This chain links TRBV3-1 with TRBJ1-1, with D perhaps TRBD1 (5 bases). V was shortened by 0 bases and J by 7 bases, with 15 bases between the two germline ends. CDR3 length: 15 residues. Germline CDR1 is LGHDT and CDR2 is YNNKEL (reference sequence). This chain's CDR3 is CASSQDPMGGREAFF. CDR3 coding DNA: TGTGCCAGCAGCCAAGACCCGATGGGGGGTCGTGAAGCTTTCTTT.

In the case of this clonotype: This may come from a read error, since a much larger clone is one base off. V usage is TRBV24-1 and J usage is TRBJ2-5; TRBD1 might be the D (6 bases). CDR1 KGHDR and CDR2 SFDVKD come from the germline V gene. This CDR3 is built from 15 residues. Trimming stripped 6 bases from V and 4 bases from J, with 17 bases between. The CDR3 region is CATSYSRQVAETQYF. The CDR3 DNA reads TGTGCCACCAGTTATTCCCGACAGGTAGCAGAGACCCAGTACTTC.

This chain joins TRBV12-3 or TRBV12-4 and TRBJ2-7, with TRBD2 matching 7 bases. The V gene end was trimmed by 6 bases and the J gene end by 3 bases; junction bases not matched to a gene: 8. This CDR3 comprises 14 residues. The CDR3 nucleotides are TGTGCCAGCAGCCTAGCGGCGTCCCTCTACGAGCAGTACTTC. As protein: CASSLAASLYEQYF.

This clonotype was recorded at least ten times. The gene calls are TRBV7-9 and TRBJ1-4, with 9 positions matching TRBD1. V was clipped by 5 bases and J by 8 bases; unmatched bases: 6. Germline-derived CDR1 and CDR2 are SEHNR and FQNEAQ (reference sequence). This CDR3 has 14 amino acids. The CDR3 DNA reads as TGTGCCAGCAGCGGCGGGACAGGGAACGAAAAACTGTTTTTT. It encodes CASSGGTGNEKLFF.

The chain is built from TRBV7-9 and TRBJ2-5, with D maybe TRBD2 (6 bases). The CDR3 spans 16 residues. Germline lookup yields CDR1 SEHNR and CDR2 FQNEAQ (reference sequence). The V and J ends lost 2 bases and 5 bases respectively, with 18 bases between them. CDR3 amino acids: CASSLFNGGTGETQYF. CDR3 sequence (DNA): TGTGCCAGCAGCTTATTTAACGGGGGAACGGGGGAGACCCAGTACTTC.

This clonotype showed up just a few times. The V gene is TRBV6-2 or TRBV6-3, the J gene TRBJ1-1; D unclear. The CDR3 sequence is 12 residues long. CDR1 is MNHEY and CDR2 is SVGEGT in the germline V gene. The V end lost 0 bases, the J end lost 7 bases, and 6 bases lay between the germline ends. The CDR3 protein is CASSYSAREAFF. The CDR3, as DNA: TGTGCCAGCAGTTACTCGGCTCGTGAAGCTTTCTTT.

The gene calls are TRBV7-9 and TRBJ2-2, with D perhaps matching TRBD1 (6 bases). The germline V gene encodes CDR1 SEHNR and CDR2 FQNEAQ (reference sequence). V lost 10 bases to trimming and J lost 2 bases, with 8 bases between them. The CDR3 consists of 12 residues. For the CDR3, the DNA is TGTGCCACACAGGGAAACACCGGGGAGCTGTTTTTT. It yields the protein CATQGNTGELFF.

This clonotype appeared a single time. One end of the junction does not line up with germline, which may come from a read error. The CDR3 spells CASSLRTPSGDTIYF. In DNA form, the CDR3 reads TGCGCCAGCAGCCTTCGGACACCCTCTGGAGACACCATATATTTT. The V gene is TRBV5-1, the J gene TRBJ1-3; the D gene is possibly TRBD1 (5 bases). CDR3 length: 15 amino acids. Germline values: CDR1 SGHRS, CDR2 YFSETQ. Together with reference TRBV5-1 and TRBJ1-3, the CDR3 gives the full variable domain: KAGVTQTPRYLIKTRGQQVTLSCSPISGHRSVSWYQQTPGQGLQFLFEYFSETQRNKGNFPGRFSGRQFSNSRSEMNVSTLELGDSALYLCASSLRTPSGDTIYFGEGSWLTVV.

This chain links TRBV13 with TRBJ1-1, with no clear D. The length of the CDR3 is 14 residues. Trimming cost V 6 bases and J 1 base, with 12 bases left between them. Germline V gene sequence: CDR1 PRHDT, CDR2 FYEKMQ (reference sequence). Here the CDR3 reads CASSEILANTEAFF. CDR3 DNA sequence: TGTGCCAGCAGTGAAATTCTAGCGAACACTGAAGCTTTCTTT.

The V and J genes are TRBV7-9 and TRBJ1-6; weak D call: TRBD1 (6 bases). V lost 5 bases and J 4 bases, leaving 18 bases between the germline ends. The CDR3 sequence is 17 residues long. The germline V gene has CDR1 SEHNR and CDR2 FQNEAQ (reference sequence). The CDR3 bases are TGTGCCAGCAGCCCCCAGGGCAGGGGCGATTATAATTCACCCCTCCACTTT. It is translated as CASSPQGRGDYNSPLHF.

The chain links TRBV27 to TRBJ2-7, with TRBD2 matching over 8 bases. This CDR3 contains 15 residues. V was clipped by 6 bases and J by 1 base; unmatched bases: 8. Germline V gene data show CDR1 as MNHEY and CDR2 as SMNVEV (reference sequence). The CDR3 sequence: CASSFFPGGSYEQYF. The CDR3 DNA follows: TGTGCCAGCAGCTTTTTCCCGGGGGGGTCCTACGAGCAGTACTTC.

The CDR3 DNA reads TGTGCCAGCAGCCAAGCAAGGGGGTATACTCAGCCCCAGCATTTT. It codes for CASSQARGYTQPQHF. The J gene is TRBJ1-5, the V gene TRBV7-2, with a possible D match to TRBD1 (6 bases). Germline loops: CDR1 SGHTA, CDR2 FQGNSA. The length of the CDR3 is 15 residues. V lost 5 bases and J 6 bases, leaving 17 bases between the germline ends.